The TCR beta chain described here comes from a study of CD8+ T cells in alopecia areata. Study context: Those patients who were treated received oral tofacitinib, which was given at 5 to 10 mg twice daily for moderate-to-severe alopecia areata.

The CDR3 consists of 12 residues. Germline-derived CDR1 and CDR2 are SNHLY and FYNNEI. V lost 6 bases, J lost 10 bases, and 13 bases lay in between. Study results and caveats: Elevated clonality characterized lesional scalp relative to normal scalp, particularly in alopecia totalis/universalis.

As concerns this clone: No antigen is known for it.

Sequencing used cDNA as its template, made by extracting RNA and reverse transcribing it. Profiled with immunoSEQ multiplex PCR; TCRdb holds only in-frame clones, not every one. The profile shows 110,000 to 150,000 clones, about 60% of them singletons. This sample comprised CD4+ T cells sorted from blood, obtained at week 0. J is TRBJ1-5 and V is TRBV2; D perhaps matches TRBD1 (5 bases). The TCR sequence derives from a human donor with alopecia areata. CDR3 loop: CASRRRQGPQHF. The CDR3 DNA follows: TGTGCCAGCAGGAGAAGGCAGGGCCCCCAGCATTTT.